The T cell receptor beta chain under discussion was sequenced for a study of CD8+CD57+ T cells in acquired aplastic anemia. Study details: The sorted CD4+ and CD8+ cells yielded an average about 3.5 ug of DNA. Study conclusions and caveats: A set of around 30 CD8+ CDR3 sequences was shared between patients and controls, and these sequences appeared highly expressed in patients.

V lost 6 bases to trimming and J lost 4 bases, with 13 bases between them. CDR3 length: 13 amino acids. Germline lookup yields CDR1 SGHTA and CDR2 FQGNSA. As concerns this clonotype: Antigen specificity is unknown.

Patients selected for sequencing had displayed CD8+CD57+ cell expansion by flow cytometry. Patients had not yet gotten any therapy when their blood was taken for sampling. Genomic DNA, serving as template, underwent TCR beta VDJ and CDR3 profiling. A single record per CDR3 protein comes from TCRdb applying MiXCR to the reads. Here the sample spans around 200,000 distinct CDR3 sequences, under 50% being singletons. The rearrangement joins TRBV7-2 to TRBJ2-7; D is ambiguous. The sequence derives from a human donor with aplastic anemia. Sequencing input: sorted CD4+, CD8+, or CD8+CD57+ T cells (not recorded which) from PBMCs. The CDR3 protein is CASSQRDGYEQYF. The CDR3 coding sequence is TGTGCCAGCAGTCAACGAGATGGTTACGAGCAGTACTTC.